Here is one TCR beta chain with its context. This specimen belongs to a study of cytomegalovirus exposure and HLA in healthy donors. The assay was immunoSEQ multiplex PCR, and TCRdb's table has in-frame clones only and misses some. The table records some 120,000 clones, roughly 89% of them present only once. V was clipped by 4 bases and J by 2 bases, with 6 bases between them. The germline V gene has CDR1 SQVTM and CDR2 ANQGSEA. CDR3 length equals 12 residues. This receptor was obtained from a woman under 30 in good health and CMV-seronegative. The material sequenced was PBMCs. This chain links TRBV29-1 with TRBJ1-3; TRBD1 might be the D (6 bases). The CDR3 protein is CSVAGAGNTIYF. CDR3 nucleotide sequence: TGCAGCGTTGCAGGGGCTGGAAACACCATATATTTT.